These 11 T cell receptor beta chains came from one sample sequenced in a study of pediatric ulcerative colitis. The method was immunoSEQ multiplex PCR; TCRdb's version includes in-frame clones alone and lacks a portion of them. The sample has tens of thousands of clones; approximately 87% are singletons. What was sequenced was blood. The receptor source for this set is a boy aged 5-17 years with severe ulcerative colitis.

This chain uses TRBV5-1 with TRBJ2-1; D is unclear. The CDR3 has 13 amino acids. Germline lookup yields CDR1 SGHRS and CDR2 YFSETQ. V shed 7 bases and J shed 10 bases, with 18 bases lying between them. This CDR3 reads CASPGWDWGEQFF. The CDR3 nucleotides read TGCGCCAGCCCAGGTTGGGATTGGGGAGAGCAGTTCTTC. Full variable domain (outside the CDR3, taken from reference TRBV5-1 and TRBJ2-1): KAGVTQTPRYLIKTRGQQVTLSCSPISGHRSVSWYQQTPGQGLQFLFEYFSETQRNKGNFPGRFSGRQFSNSRSEMNVSTLELGDSALYLCASPGWDWGEQFFGPGTRLTVL.

The chain joins TRBV5-6 to TRBJ2-1; the match to TRBD1 covers 8 bases. V shed 0 bases and J 4 bases; nucleotides not matched to a gene: 6. Looked up from germline, CDR1 is SGHDT and CDR2 is YYEEEE. This CDR3 spans 16 amino acids. This CDR3 is CASSLVRTGSYNEQFF. CDR3 bases: TGTGCCAGCAGCTTGGTACGGACAGGGTCTTACAATGAGCAGTTCTTC.

This clone came up once. V gene TRBV19 combines with J gene TRBJ2-7; D is tentatively TRBD1 or TRBD2 (5 bases each). Germline assignment: CDR1 LNHDA and CDR2 SQIVND (reference sequence). The V and J ends lost 3 bases and 2 bases respectively, with 11 bases between them. This CDR3 region has 14 residues. The CDR3 DNA sequence: TGTGCCAGTAGTATTATCGGGGCGACCTACGAGCAGTACTTC. Protein sequence: CASSIIGATYEQYF.

The V and J genes are TRBV7-6 and TRBJ1-4, with 11 bases aligning to TRBD1. The V segment lost 5 bases and the J segment 7 bases; nucleotides outside the gene matches: 9. CDR1 and CDR2 from the germline V gene are SGHVS and FNYEAQ. The CDR3 spans 16 residues. In DNA form, the CDR3 reads TGTGCCAGCAGCCCAACCGGACAGGGGGCCGTTGAAAAACTGTTTTTT. It encodes CASSPTGQGAVEKLFF.

The sample holds a few counts of this clone. The chain joins TRBV27 to TRBJ2-7; D may be TRBD1 (5 bases). Germline V gene lookup returns CDR1 MNHEY and CDR2 SMNVEV (reference sequence). The germline V and J ends were trimmed by 4 bases and 0 bases, with 10 bases remaining between them. The CDR3 has 14 amino acids. CDR3 bases: TGTGCCAGCAGTTCCTACGACAGCTCCTACGAGCAGTACTTC. This gives the protein CASSSYDSSYEQYF.

The rearrangement links TRBV7-9 to TRBJ2-4, with 8 nucleotides matching TRBD2. The CDR3 is made up of 15 amino acids. Germline lookup yields CDR1 SEHNR and CDR2 FQNEAQ (reference sequence). Trimming took 3 bases from V and 5 from J; bases not matched to a gene: 6. DNA for the CDR3: TGTGCCAGCAGCTTTTTTACGGGAGGGGAAAACATTCAGTACTTC. Amino acid sequence: CASSFFTGGENIQYF.

The chain joins TRBV30 to TRBJ1-3, with TRBD1 as a possible D gene (6 bases). The CDR3 length is 15 residues. The V gene lost 2 bases and the J gene lost 2 bases, with 13 bases spanning the gap. CDR1 is GTSNPN, CDR2 SVGIG, per germline (reference sequence). This CDR3 is CAWSSGGGPGNTIYF. In nucleotides, the CDR3 is TGTGCCTGGAGTAGCGGGGGGGGCCCTGGAAACACCATATATTTT. The entire variable domain, with the rest obtained from reference TRBV30 and TRBJ1-3, is as follows: SQTIHQWPATLVQPVGSPLSLECTVEGTSNPNLYWYRQAAGRGLQLLFYSVGIGQISSEVPQNLSASRPQDRQFILSSKKLLLSDSGFYLCAWSSGGGPGNTIYFGEGSWLTVV.

The J gene is TRBJ2-7, the V gene TRBV6-5, with TRBD1 identical over 7 bases. The CDR3 length is 14 residues. Germline V gene sequence: CDR1 MNHEY, CDR2 SVGAGI. V was pared by 7 bases and J by 0 bases, with 6 bases of the junction left unmatched. CDR3 nucleotide sequence: TGTGCCAGCACCGAGACAGGGTACTCCTACGAGCAGTACTTC. Translated, it gives CASTETGYSYEQYF.

The chain joins TRBV2 to TRBJ2-7; 8 bases align to TRBD1. Germline CDR1 and CDR2: SNHLY and FYNNEI. The ends lost 6 bases at V and 4 bases at J; junction bases unmatched: 8. The CDR3 is 14 residues long. CDR3 bases: TGTGCCAGCAGCACCGGGACAGGTTTGTACGAGCAGTACTTC. It encodes CASSTGTGLYEQYF.

The genes are TRBV7-9 and TRBJ2-3; no definite D call. The V and J ends lost 5 bases and 6 bases respectively, with 9 bases between them. From germline, CDR1 is SEHNR and CDR2 FQNEAQ (reference sequence). The CDR3 spans 12 residues. The CDR3 protein is CASSPRSDTQYF. The CDR3 DNA follows: TGTGCCAGCAGCCCTAGGAGCGATACGCAGTATTTT.

The V call is TRBV29-1, the J call TRBJ1-2; the match to TRBD1 covers 7 bases. V gave up 5 bases and J gave up 0 bases; unmatched junction bases: 12. Germline assignment: CDR1 SQVTM and CDR2 ANQGSEA. The CDR3 is made up of 16 amino acids. The CDR3 protein is CSVRGTEHPANYGYTF. Here the CDR3 DNA reads TGCAGCGTTCGGGGGACAGAGCATCCTGCTAACTATGGCTACACCTTC.